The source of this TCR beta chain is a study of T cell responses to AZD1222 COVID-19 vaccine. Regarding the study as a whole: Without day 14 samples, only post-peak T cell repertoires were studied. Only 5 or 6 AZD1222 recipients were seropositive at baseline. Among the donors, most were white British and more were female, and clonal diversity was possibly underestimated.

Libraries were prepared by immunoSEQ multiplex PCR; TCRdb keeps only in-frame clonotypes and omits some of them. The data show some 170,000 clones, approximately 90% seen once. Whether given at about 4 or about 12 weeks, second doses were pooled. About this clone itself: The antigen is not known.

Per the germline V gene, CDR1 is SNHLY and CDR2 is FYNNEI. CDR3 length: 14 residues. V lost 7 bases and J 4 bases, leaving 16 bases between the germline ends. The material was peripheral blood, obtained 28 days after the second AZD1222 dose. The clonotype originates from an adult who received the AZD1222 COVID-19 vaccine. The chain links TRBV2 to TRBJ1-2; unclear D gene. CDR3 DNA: TGTGCCAGCACCGGAGAATGGACGGGCTATGGCTACACCTTC. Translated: CASTGEWTGYGYTF.